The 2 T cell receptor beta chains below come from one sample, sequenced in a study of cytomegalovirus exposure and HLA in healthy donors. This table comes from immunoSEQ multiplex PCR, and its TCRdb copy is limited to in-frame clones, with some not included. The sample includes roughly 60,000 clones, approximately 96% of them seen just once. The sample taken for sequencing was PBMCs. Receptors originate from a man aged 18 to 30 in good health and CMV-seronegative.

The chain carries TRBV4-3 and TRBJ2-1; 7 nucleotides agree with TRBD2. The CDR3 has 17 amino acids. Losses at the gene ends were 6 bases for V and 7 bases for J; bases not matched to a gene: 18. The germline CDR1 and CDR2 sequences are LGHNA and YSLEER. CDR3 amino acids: CASREDWGGSKGNEQFF. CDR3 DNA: TGCGCCAGCAGGGAAGATTGGGGAGGGAGTAAGGGAAATGAGCAGTTCTTC.

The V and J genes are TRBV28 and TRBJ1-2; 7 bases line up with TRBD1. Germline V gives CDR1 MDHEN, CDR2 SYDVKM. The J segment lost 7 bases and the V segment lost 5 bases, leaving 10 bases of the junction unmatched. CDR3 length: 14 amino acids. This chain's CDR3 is CASSDPPTGSGYTF. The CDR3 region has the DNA TGTGCCAGCAGTGACCCCCCGACAGGGAGTGGCTACACCTTC.